The next 8 T cell receptor beta chains were all read from a single sample in a study of beta chain features in type 1 diabetes. Expressed TCRB transcripts were sequenced after all isolated RNA was converted to cDNA. Generated by immunoSEQ multiplex PCR, the TCRdb table keeps only in-frame clones and is missing some. Counted here are approximately 300,000 clones, approximately 11% occurring once; the ten biggest clones make up around 0.015%. Sequenced material: naive CD4+ T cells from blood. The origin of the receptors is a woman under 40 in good health.

The sample holds one count of this clone. The chain links TRBV5-5 to TRBJ2-5, with 11 bases aligning to TRBD2. This CDR3 has 14 residues. After removal of 5 bases from V and 5 bases from J, the junction contained 5 bases not matched to a gene. Germline V gene lookup returns CDR1 SGHKS and CDR2 YYEKEE (reference sequence). The CDR3 sequence: CASRTSGARETQYF. CDR3 sequence (DNA): TGTGCCAGCAGGACTAGCGGGGCGAGGGAGACCCAGTACTTC.

This chain uses TRBV7-9 with TRBJ2-7; possibly TRBD2 for D (5 bases). This CDR3 contains 17 residues. Trimming took 1 base from V and 0 from J, leaving 16 bases between them. Germline values: CDR1 SEHNR, CDR2 FQNEAQ (reference sequence). The CDR3 loop reads CASSLVEAGGSSYEQYF. CDR3 sequence (DNA): TGTGCCAGCAGCTTAGTAGAGGCGGGTGGGAGCTCCTACGAGCAGTACTTC.

This clone appeared a few times. V is TRBV27 and J is TRBJ2-2, with TRBD2 identical over 7 bases. This CDR3 contains 16 residues. Germline CDR1 and CDR2: MNHEY and SMNVEV (reference sequence). Unmatched junction bases numbered 13, after V lost 6 bases and J lost 6 bases. CDR3 in DNA: TGTGCCAGCAGGGACCTAGCGGCTAACACCCCCGGGGAGCTGTTTTTT. Translating it yields CASRDLAANTPGELFF.

The chain joins TRBV29-1 to TRBJ2-3; perhaps TRBD1 as D (5 bases). The CDR3 has 13 residues. CDR1 is SQVTM and CDR2 is ANQGSEA in the germline V gene. The germline V and J ends were trimmed by 4 bases and 1 base, with 9 bases remaining between them. CDR3 bases: TGCAGCGTTGGGGGCGTCCGCACAGATACGCAGTATTTT. Protein sequence: CSVGGVRTDTQYF.

This clone was detected only a few times. The rearrangement uses TRBV6-5 and TRBJ1-4, with D unclear. The V gene lost 7 bases and the J gene lost 7 bases, with 13 bases spanning the gap. The CDR3 consists of 13 residues. CDR1 MNHEY and CDR2 SVGAGI come from the germline V gene. The CDR3 here is CASKATRAEKLFF. CDR3 DNA: TGTGCCAGCAAAGCGACCAGAGCTGAAAAACTGTTTTTT.

This clone was counted between two and nine times. The chain is built from TRBV27 and TRBJ2-5; D gene unclear. Trimming stripped 1 base from V and 3 bases from J, with 12 bases between. CDR3 size: 15 residues. Germline assignment: CDR1 MNHEY and CDR2 SMNVEV (reference sequence). The CDR3 is CASSLFPVLKETQYF. The DNA of the CDR3 is TGTGCCAGCAGTTTATTTCCGGTCCTAAAAGAGACCCAGTACTTC.

This chain uses TRBV7-9 with TRBJ2-7, with TRBD2 matching 9 bases. V lost 5 bases, J lost 4 bases, and 12 bases stayed unmatched. The length of the CDR3 is 16 residues. In germline, CDR1 is SEHNR, CDR2 FQNEAQ (reference sequence). Here the CDR3 reads CASSPGASGTGYEQYF. The CDR3 DNA sequence: TGTGCCAGCAGCCCAGGGGCTAGCGGGACGGGTTACGAGCAGTACTTC. Full variable domain (outside the CDR3, taken from reference TRBV7-9 and TRBJ2-7): DTGVSQNPRHKITKRGQNVTFRCDPISEHNRLYWYRQTLGQGPEFLTYFQNEAQLEKSRLLSDRFSAERPKGSFSTLEIQRTEQGDSAMYLCASSPGASGTGYEQYFGPGTRLTVT.

The chain has TRBV5-1 and TRBJ1-1; 7 nucleotides line up with TRBD1. Germline V gives CDR1 SGHRS, CDR2 YFSETQ. The V and J ends lost 3 bases and 1 base, in that order; junction bases with no gene match: 9. The CDR3 is 16 residues long. This chain's CDR3 is CASSSRTGAANTEAFF. The CDR3 DNA reads TGCGCCAGCAGCTCCAGAACAGGGGCGGCGAACACTGAAGCTTTCTTT.